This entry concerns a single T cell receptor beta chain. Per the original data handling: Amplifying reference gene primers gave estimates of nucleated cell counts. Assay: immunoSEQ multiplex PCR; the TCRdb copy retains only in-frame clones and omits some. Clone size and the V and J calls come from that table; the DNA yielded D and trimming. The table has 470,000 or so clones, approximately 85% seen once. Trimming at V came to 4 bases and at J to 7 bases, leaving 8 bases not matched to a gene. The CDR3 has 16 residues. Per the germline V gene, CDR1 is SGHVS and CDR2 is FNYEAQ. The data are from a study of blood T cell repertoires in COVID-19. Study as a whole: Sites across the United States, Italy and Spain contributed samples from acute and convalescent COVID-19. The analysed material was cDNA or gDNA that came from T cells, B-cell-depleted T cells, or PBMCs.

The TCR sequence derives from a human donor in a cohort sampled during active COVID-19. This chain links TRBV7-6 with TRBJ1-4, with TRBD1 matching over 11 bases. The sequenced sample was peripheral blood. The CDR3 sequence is CASSSSPGTGGEKLFF. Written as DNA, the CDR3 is TGTGCCAGCAGCTCTTCTCCAGGGACAGGGGGTGAAAAACTGTTTTTT.